Listed here is a single TCR beta chain. Per the original data handling: Reference gene primer amplification gave nucleated cell count estimates. Sequencing was performed with immunoSEQ multiplex PCR; in TCRdb, only in-frame clones are kept and a portion is missing. That table gives V, J and clone size, and the DNA gave D and trimming. The sample has about 190,000 clones, 78% seen once. This CDR3 is built from 12 residues. Unmatched junction bases numbered 0, after V lost 6 bases and J lost 3 bases. These data come from a study of blood T cell repertoires in COVID-19. Sequencing input: peripheral blood. The origin of this receptor is a woman of 80 years or more with active or convalescent COVID-19. This chain connects TRBV12-3 or TRBV12-4 to TRBJ2-7, with 9 nucleotides matching TRBD1. CDR3 nucleotides: TGTGCCAGCAGGGGACAGGGCTACGAGCAGTACTTC. Translation gives CASRGQGYEQYF.